This T cell receptor (beta chain) was recovered during a study of blood T cells in healthy people across ages. The sample holds a few counts of this clonotype. Whenever a sample was processed, at least 7 million PBMCs were isolated. V was pared by 2 bases and J by 4 bases, with 2 bases of the junction left unmatched. The CDR3 length is 14 residues. CDR1 and CDR2 from the germline V gene are SEHNR and FQNEAQ (reference sequence). A second PCR of 7 to 11 cycles used a sample-barcoded 5' primer and a J-beta primer mix. MiXCR, run by TCRdb on the 5' RACE reads, gives a single entry per CDR3 protein. The sample has some 560,000 distinct CDR3 sequences; over 25% are singletons. This sample was also put to use in a study of T cells of mothers and their children.

The chain combines TRBV7-9 with TRBJ2-3, with 8 bases identical to TRBD1. The TCR was taken from a boy between 2 and 10 years old in good health. Sequencing was performed on blood. In nucleotides, the CDR3 is TGTGCCAGCAGCTTACAGGGGGCCGCAGATACGCAGTATTTT. This translates into CASSLQGAADTQYF.